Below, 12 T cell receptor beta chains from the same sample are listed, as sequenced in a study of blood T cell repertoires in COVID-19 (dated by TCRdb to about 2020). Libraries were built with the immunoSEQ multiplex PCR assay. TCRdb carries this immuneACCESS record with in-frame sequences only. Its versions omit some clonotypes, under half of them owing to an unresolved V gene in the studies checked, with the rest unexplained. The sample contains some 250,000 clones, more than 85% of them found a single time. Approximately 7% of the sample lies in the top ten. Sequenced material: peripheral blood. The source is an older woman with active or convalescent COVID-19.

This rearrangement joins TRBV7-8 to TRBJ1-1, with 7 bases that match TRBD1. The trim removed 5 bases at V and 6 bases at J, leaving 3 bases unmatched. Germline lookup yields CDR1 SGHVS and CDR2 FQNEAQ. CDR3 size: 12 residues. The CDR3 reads CASSQDRAEAFF. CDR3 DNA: TGTGCCAGCAGCCAAGACAGGGCTGAAGCTTTCTTT.

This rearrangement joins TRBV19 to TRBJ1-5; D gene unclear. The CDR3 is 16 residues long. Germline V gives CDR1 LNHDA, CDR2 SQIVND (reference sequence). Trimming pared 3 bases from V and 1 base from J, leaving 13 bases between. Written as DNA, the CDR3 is TGTGCCAGTAGTATCCGGGAAGGTAGGAGCAATCAGCCCCAGCATTTT. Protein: CASSIREGRSNQPQHF.

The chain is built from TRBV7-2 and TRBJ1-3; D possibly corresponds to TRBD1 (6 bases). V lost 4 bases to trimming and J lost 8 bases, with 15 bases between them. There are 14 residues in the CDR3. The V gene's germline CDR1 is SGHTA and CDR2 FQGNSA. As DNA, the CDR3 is TGTGCCAGCAGCTCAATATCCGCAGGGGACACCATATATTTT. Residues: CASSSISAGDTIYF.

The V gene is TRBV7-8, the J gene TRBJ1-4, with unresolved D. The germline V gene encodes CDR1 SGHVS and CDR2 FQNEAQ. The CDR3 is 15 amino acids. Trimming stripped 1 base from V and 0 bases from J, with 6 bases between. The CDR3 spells CASSLGSTTNEKLFF. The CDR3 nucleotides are TGTGCCAGCAGCTTAGGTAGTACAACTAATGAAAAACTGTTTTTT. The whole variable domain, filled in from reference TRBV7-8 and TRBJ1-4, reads GAGVSQSPRYKVAKRGQDVALRCDPISGHVSLFWYQQALGQGPEFLTYFQNEAQLDKSGLPSDRFFAERPEGSVSTLKIQRTQQEDSAVYLCASSLGSTTNEKLFFGSGTQLSVL.

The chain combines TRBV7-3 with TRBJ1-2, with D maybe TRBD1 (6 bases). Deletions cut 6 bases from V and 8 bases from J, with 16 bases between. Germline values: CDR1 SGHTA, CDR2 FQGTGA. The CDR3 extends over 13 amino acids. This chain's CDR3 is CASRIGGSLGYTF. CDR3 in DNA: TGTGCCAGCAGGATAGGGGGAAGTCTCGGCTACACCTTC.

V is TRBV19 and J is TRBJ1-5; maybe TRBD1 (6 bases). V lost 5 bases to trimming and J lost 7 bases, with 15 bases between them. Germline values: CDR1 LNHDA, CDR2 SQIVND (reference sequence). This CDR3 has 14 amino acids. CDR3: CASSLTGKGQPQHF. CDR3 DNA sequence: TGTGCCAGTAGTCTCACAGGGAAGGGGCAGCCCCAGCATTTT.

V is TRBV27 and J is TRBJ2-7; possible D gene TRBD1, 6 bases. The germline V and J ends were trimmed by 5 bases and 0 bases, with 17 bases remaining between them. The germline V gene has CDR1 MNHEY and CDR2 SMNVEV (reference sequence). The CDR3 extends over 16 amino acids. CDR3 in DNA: TGTGCCAGCAGTACCCACAGGGAAGTACGCTCCTACGAGCAGTACTTC. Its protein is CASSTHREVRSYEQYF.

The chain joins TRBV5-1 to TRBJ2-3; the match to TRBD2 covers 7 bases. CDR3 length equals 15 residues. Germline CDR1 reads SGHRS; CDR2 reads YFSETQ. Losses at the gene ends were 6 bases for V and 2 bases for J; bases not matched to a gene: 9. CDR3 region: CASNAERGPTDTQYF. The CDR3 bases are TGCGCCAGCAACGCAGAGCGGGGACCCACAGATACGCAGTATTTT.

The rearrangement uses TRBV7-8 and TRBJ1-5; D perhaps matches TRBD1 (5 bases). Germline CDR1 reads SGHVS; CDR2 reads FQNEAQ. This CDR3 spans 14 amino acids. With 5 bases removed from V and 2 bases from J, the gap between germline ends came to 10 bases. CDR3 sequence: CASSPMTGNQPQHF. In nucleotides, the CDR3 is TGTGCCAGCAGCCCGATGACAGGCAATCAGCCCCAGCATTTT.

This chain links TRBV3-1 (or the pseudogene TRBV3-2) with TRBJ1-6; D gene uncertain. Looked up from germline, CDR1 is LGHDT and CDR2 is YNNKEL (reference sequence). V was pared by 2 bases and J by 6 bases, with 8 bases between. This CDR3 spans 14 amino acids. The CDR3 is CASSQQSGNSPLHF. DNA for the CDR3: TGTGCCAGCAGCCAACAGTCTGGTAATTCACCCCTCCACTTT.

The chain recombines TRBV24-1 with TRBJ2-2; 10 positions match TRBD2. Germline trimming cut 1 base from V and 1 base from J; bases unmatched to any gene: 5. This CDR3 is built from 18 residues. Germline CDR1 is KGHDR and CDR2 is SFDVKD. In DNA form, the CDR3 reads TGTGCCACCAGTGATTTTGTGAAGCGGGGGGGGAACACCGGGGAGCTGTTTTTT. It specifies CATSDFVKRGGNTGELFF.

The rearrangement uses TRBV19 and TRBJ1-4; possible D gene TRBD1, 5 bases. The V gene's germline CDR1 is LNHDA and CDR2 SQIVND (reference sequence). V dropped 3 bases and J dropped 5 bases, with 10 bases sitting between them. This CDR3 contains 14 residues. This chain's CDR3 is CASSILTANEKLFF. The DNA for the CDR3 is TGTGCCAGTAGTATTCTGACAGCGAATGAAAAACTGTTTTTT.